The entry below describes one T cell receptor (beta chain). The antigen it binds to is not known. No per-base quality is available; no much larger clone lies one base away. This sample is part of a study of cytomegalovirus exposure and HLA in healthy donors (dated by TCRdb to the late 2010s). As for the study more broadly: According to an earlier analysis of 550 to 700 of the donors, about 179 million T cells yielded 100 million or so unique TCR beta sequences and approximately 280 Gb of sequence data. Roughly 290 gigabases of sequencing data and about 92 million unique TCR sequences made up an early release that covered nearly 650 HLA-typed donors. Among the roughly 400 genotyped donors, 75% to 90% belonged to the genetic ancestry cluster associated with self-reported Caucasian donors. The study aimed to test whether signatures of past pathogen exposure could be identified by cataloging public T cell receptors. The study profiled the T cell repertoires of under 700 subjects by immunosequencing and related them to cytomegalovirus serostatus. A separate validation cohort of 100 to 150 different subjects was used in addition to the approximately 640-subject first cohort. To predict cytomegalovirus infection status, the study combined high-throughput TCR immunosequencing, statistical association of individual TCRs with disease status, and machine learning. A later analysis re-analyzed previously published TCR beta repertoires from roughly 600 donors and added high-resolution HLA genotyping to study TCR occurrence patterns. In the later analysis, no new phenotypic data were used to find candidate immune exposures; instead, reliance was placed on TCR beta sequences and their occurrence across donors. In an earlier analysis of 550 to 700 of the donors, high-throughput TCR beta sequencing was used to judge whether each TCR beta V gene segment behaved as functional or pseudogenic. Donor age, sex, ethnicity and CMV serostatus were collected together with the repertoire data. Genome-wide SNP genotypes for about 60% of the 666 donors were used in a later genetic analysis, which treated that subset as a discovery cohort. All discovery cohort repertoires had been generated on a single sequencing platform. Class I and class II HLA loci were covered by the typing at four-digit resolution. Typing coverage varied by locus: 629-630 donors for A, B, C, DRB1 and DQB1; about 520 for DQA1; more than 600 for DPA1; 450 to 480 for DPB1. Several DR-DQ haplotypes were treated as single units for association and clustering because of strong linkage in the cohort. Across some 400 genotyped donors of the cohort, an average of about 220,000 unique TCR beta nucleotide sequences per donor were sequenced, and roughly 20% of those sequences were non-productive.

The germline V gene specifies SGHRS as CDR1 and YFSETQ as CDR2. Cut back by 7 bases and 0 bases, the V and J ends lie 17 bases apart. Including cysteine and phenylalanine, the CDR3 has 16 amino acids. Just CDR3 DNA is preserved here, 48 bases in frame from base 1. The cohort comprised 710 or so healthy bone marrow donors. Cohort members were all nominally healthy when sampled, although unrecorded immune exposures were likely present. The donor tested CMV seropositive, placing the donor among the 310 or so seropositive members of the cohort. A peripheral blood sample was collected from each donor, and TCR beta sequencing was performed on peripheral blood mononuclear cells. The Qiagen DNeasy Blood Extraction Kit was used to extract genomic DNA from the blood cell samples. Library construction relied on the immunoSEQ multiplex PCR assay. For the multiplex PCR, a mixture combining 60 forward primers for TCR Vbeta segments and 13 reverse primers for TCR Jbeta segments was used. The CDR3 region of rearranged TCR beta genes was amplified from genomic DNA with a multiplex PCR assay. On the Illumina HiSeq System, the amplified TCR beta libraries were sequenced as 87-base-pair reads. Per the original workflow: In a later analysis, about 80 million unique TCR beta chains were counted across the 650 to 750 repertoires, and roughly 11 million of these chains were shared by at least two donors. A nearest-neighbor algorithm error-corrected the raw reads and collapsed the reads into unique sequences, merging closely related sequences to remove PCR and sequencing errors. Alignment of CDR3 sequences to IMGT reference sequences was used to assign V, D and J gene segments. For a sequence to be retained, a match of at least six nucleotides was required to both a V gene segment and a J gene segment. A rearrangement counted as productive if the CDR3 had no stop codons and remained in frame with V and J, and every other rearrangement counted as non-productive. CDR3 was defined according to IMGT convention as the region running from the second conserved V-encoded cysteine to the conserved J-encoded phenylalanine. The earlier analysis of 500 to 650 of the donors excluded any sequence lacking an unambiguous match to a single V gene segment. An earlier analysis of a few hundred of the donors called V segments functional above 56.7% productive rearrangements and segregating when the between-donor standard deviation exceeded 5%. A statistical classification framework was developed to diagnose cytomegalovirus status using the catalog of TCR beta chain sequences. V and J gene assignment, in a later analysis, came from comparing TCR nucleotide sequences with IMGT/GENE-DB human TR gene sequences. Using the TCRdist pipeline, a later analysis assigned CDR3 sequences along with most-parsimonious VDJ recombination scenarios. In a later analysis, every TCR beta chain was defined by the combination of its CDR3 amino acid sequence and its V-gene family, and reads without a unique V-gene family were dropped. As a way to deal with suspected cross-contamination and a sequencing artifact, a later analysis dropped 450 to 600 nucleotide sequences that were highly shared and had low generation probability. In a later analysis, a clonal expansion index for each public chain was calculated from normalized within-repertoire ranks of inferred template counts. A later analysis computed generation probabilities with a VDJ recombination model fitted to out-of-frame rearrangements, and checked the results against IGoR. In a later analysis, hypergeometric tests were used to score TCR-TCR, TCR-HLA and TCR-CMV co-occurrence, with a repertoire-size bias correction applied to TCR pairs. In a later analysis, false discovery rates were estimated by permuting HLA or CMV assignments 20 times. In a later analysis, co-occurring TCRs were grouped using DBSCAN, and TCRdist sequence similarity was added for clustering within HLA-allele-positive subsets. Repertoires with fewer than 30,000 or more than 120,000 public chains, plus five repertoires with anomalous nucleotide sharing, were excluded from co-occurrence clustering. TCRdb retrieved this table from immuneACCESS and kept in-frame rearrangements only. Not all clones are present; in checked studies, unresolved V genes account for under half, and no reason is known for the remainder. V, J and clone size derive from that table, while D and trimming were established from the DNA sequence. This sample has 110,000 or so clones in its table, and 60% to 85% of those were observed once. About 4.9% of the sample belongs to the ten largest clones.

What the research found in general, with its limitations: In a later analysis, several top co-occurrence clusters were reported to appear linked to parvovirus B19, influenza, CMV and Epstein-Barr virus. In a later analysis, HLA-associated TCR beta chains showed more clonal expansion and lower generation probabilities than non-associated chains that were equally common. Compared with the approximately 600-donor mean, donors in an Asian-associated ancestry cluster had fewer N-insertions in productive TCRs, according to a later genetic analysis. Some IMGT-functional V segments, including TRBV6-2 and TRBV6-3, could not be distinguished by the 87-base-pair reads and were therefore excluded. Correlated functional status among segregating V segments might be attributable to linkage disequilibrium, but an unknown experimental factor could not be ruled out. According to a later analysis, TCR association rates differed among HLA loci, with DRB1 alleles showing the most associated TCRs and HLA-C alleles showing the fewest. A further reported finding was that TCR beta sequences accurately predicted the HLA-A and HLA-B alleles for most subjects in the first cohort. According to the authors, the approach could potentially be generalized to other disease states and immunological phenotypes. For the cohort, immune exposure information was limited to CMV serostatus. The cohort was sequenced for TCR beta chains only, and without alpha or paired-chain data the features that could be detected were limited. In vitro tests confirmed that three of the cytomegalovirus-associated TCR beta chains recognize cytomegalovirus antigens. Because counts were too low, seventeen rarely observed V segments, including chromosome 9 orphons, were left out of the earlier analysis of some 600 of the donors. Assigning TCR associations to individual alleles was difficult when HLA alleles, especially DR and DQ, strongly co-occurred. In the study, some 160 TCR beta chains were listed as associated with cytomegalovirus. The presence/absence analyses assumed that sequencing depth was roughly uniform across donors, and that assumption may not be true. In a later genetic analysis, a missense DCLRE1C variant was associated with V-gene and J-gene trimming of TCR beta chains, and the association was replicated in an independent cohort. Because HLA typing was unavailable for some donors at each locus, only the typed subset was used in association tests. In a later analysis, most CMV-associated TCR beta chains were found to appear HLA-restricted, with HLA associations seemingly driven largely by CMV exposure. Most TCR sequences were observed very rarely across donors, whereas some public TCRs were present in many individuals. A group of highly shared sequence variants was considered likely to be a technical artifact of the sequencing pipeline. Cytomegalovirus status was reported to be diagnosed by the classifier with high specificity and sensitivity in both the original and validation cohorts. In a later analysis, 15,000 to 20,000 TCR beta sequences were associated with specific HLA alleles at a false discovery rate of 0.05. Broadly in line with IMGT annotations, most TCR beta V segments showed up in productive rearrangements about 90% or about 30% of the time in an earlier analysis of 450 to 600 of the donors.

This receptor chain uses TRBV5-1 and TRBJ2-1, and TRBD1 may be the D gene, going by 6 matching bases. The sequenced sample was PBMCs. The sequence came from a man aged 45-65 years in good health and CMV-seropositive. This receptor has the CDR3 CASGPLRGSSYNEQFF. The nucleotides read TGCGCCAGCGGCCCCCTGAGGGGGTCCTCCTACAATGAGCAGTTCTTC.